The rows below give T cell receptor beta chains drawn from one sample of a study of memory CD4+ T cells and cytomegalovirus serostatus. The method was immunoSEQ multiplex PCR; TCRdb's version includes in-frame clones alone and lacks a portion of them. The repertoire consists of about 75,000 clones, with 75% to 85% occurring once and the leading ten covering just over 2.5%. Sequencing was done on a sample of memory CD4+ T cells from blood. These receptors were collected from an adult in good health and CMV-seropositive. The CDR3 runs from the conserved cysteine through the conserved F or W. The D gene is left open where the match is weak. Rows may omit the clone size; those that give it use once, few, many or a size class.

CDR3aa | CDR3nt | j_gene | v_gene | d_gene | abundance
CASSPGWYEKLFF | TGTGCCAGCAGCCCGGGATGGTATGAAAAACTGTTTTTT | TRBJ1-4 | TRBV5-8 | - | -
CASSILGTEAFF | TGTGCCAGTAGTATTTTGGGGACTGAAGCTTTCTTT | TRBJ1-1 | TRBV19 | - | -
CAVVRGSGNEQFF | TGTGCCGTCGTGAGGGGGTCAGGCAATGAGCAGTTCTTC | TRBJ2-1 | TRBV28 | - | few
CATHRNPGELFF | TGTGCCACCCACAGGAACCCCGGGGAGCTGTTTTTT | TRBJ2-2 | TRBV10-3 | - | -
CASTLDPANQPQHF | TGTGCCAGCACACTAGACCCGGCCAATCAGCCCCAGCATTTT | TRBJ1-5 | TRBV7-2 | - | -
CASSPGQGASYGYTF | TGTGCCAGCTCACCCGGACAGGGGGCGAGCTATGGCTACACCTTC | TRBJ1-2 | TRBV18 | TRBD1 | few
CSVAVTGGAGFTEAFF | TGCAGCGTTGCAGTGACAGGGGGCGCGGGGTTCACTGAAGCTTTCTTT | TRBJ1-1 | TRBV29-1 | TRBD1 | -
CATKDKETQYF | TGTGCCACAAAAGACAAAGAGACCCAGTACTTC | TRBJ2-5 | TRBV10-3 | - | -
CASSPIARGDGYTF | TGCGCCAGCAGCCCCATAGCTCGAGGAGATGGCTACACCTTC | TRBJ1-2 | TRBV4-1 | - | -
CAWSRDSYSGNTIYF | TGTGCCTGGAGTCGGGACTCCTACTCTGGAAACACCATATATTTT | TRBJ1-3 | TRBV30 | - | many
CASSKTGGGNYGYTF | TGTGCCAGCAGTAAGACAGGGGGCGGTAACTATGGCTACACCTTC | TRBJ1-2 | TRBV7-2 | TRBD1 | -
CASSAWLNTEAFF | TGTGCCAGTAGCGCTTGGCTGAACACTGAAGCTTTCTTT | TRBJ1-1 | TRBV19 | - | -
CASRDSSYGYTF | TGTGCCAGTAGGGACAGCAGCTATGGCTACACCTTC | TRBJ1-2 | TRBV19 | - | -
CASSWVWDSGGYTF | TGTGCCAGCAGTTGGGTTTGGGATTCGGGTGGCTACACCTTC | TRBJ1-2 | TRBV28 | - | -
CASSRGPQETQYF | TGTGCCAGCAGCCGGGGTCCACAAGAGACCCAGTACTTC | TRBJ2-5 | TRBV28 | - | -
CAISVRRDTYSNQPQHF | TGTGCCATCAGTGTTCGCCGGGACACCTATAGCAATCAGCCCCAGCATTTT | TRBJ1-5 | TRBV10-3 | - | -
CASSSGTGGKEYGYTF | TGCGCCAGCAGCTCAGGGACAGGGGGCAAGGAATATGGCTACACCTTC | TRBJ1-2 | TRBV5-1 | TRBD1 | -
CASSQERSGRQETQYF | TGTGCCAGCAGCCAAGAAAGGTCGGGGCGCCAAGAGACCCAGTACTTC | TRBJ2-5 | TRBV4-2 | - | -
CASSESTGVWETQYF | TGTGCCAGCAGTGAGTCGACGGGGGTATGGGAGACCCAGTACTTC | TRBJ2-5 | TRBV6-1 | - | -
CASTRGGASYGYTF | TGTGCCAGTACCAGAGGGGGCGCGAGCTATGGCTACACCTTC | TRBJ1-2 | TRBV19 | TRBD1 | -
CASSPSTEANEKLFF | TGTGCCAGCTCACCCTCGACCGAAGCTAATGAAAAACTGTTTTTT | TRBJ1-4 | TRBV18 | - | -
CASSFRSGTFSGELFF | TGTGCCAGCAGCTTTCGTAGCGGGACCTTTTCCGGGGAGCTGTTTTTT | TRBJ2-2 | TRBV5-6 | TRBD2 | -
CSVGTGGALTGELFF | TGCAGCGTTGGGACAGGGGGCGCTTTGACCGGGGAGCTGTTTTTT | TRBJ2-2 | TRBV29-1 | TRBD1 | -
CASSLALSSYGYTF | TGTGCCAGCAGCTTAGCCTTGTCCAGCTATGGCTACACCTTC | TRBJ1-2 | TRBV7-9 | - | -
CASSNQRLALNTDTQYF | TGTGCCAGCAGCAACCAACGACTAGCCCTTAACACAGATACGCAGTATTTT | TRBJ2-3 | TRBV5-4 | TRBD2 | -
CATEGQGDEKLFF | TGTGCCACCGAGGGACAGGGGGACGAAAAACTGTTTTTT | TRBJ1-4 | TRBV6-6 | TRBD1 | -
CASSFDRGHNQPQHF | TGTGCCAGCAGTTTCGACAGGGGGCACAATCAGCCCCAGCATTTT | TRBJ1-5 | TRBV28 | TRBD1 | medium-sized